Presented here are 19 T cell receptor beta chains from one specimen sequenced in a study of blood T cell repertoires in COVID-19. Sequencing was performed with immunoSEQ multiplex PCR; in TCRdb, only in-frame clones are kept and a portion is missing. The sample lists 200,000 to 300,000 clones; approximately 91% were seen once. The specimen was peripheral blood. The receptors stem from a human donor in a cohort sampled during active COVID-19.

This clone was recorded once. The CDR3 protein is CATGWTSGGAYEQYF. The CDR3 DNA follows: TGTGCCACCGGCTGGACTAGCGGGGGGGCCTACGAGCAGTACTTC. V usage is TRBV15 and J usage is TRBJ2-7, with 15 bases lining up with TRBD2. The CDR3 spans 15 residues. The ends lost 8 bases at V and 2 bases at J; junction bases unmatched: 4. Germline values: CDR1 LNHNV, CDR2 YYDKDF (reference sequence).

The V call is TRBV5-1, the J call TRBJ2-1, with TRBD2 matching 8 bases. CDR1 SGHRS and CDR2 YFSETQ come from the germline V gene. There are 15 residues in the CDR3. The J segment lost 10 bases and the V segment lost 0 bases, leaving 9 bases of the junction unmatched. The CDR3 region is CASSLGAGLAGEQFF. CDR3 in DNA: TGCGCCAGCAGCTTGGGTGCTGGACTAGCAGGAGAGCAGTTCTTC.

The V call is TRBV19, the J call TRBJ2-5, with 7 bases aligning to TRBD1. This CDR3 comprises 15 residues. Germline values: CDR1 LNHDA, CDR2 SQIVND (reference sequence). The trim removed 6 bases at V and 1 base at J, leaving 8 bases unmatched. Here the CDR3 reads CASRPTGWSQETQYF. The CDR3 nucleotides read TGTGCCAGTAGACCGACAGGGTGGAGCCAAGAGACCCAGTACTTC.

J is TRBJ1-3 and V is TRBV6-5; D might be TRBD1 (6 bases). CDR3 size: 14 residues. Per the germline V gene, CDR1 is MNHEY and CDR2 is SVGAGI. V dropped 8 bases and J dropped 0 bases, with 11 bases sitting between them. The CDR3 DNA reads as TGTGCCAGCGGGACATCGGCCTCTGGAAACACCATATATTTT. Translated: CASGTSASGNTIYF.

CDR3 nucleotide sequence: TGTGCCAGCAGTTACGGACAGGGGGGCTCCTACGAGCAGTACTTC. Translation: CASSYGQGGSYEQYF. The chain recombines TRBV6-2 or TRBV6-3 with TRBJ2-7, with 10 nucleotides matching TRBD1. Germline CDR1 MNHEY, CDR2 SVGEGT. The CDR3 has 15 residues. V lost 2 bases, J lost 0 bases, and 1 base stayed unmatched.

This chain links TRBV28 with TRBJ2-7; 8 nucleotides agree with TRBD1. Unmatched junction bases numbered 7, after V lost 6 bases and J lost 6 bases. The CDR3 totals 13 residues. Germline V gene data show CDR1 as MDHEN and CDR2 as SYDVKM. The CDR3 DNA sequence: TGTGCCAGCAGATCCGGGACAGGAGGCGAGCAGTACTTC. It translates to CASRSGTGGEQYF. Supplemented by reference TRBV28 and TRBJ2-7, the full variable domain reads DVKVTQSSRYLVKRTGEKVFLECVQDMDHENMFWYRQDPGLGLRLIYFSYDVKMKEKGDIPEGYSVSREKKERFSLILESASTNQTSMYLCASRSGTGGEQYFGPGTRLTVT.

The chain recombines TRBV28 with TRBJ1-1; possible D gene TRBD1, 5 bases. The CDR3 has 14 residues. The V gene's germline CDR1 is MDHEN and CDR2 SYDVKM. Trimming removed 8 bases from V and 2 bases from J, with 15 bases in between. The DNA of the CDR3 is TGTGCCAGCTGCCGGGACTCAATCAACACTGAAGCTTTCTTT. Translating it yields CASCRDSINTEAFF. The variable domain in full, with the rest retrieved from reference TRBV28 and TRBJ1-1, is DVKVTQSSRYLVKRTGEKVFLECVQDMDHENMFWYRQDPGLGLRLIYFSYDVKMKEKGDIPEGYSVSREKKERFSLILESASTNQTSMYLCASCRDSINTEAFFGQGTRLTVV.

The V gene is TRBV7-8, the J gene TRBJ2-7; D might be TRBD2 (7 bases). Trimming cost V 8 bases and J 6 bases, with 26 bases left between them. The CDR3 is 16 residues long. Germline values: CDR1 SGHVS, CDR2 FQNEAQ. CDR3 sequence: CASLDHIGGGPLEQYF. CDR3 DNA sequence: TGTGCCAGCCTAGATCATATAGGGGGGGGGCCTCTCGAGCAGTACTTC.

The rearrangement links TRBV28 to TRBJ2-7; D unresolved. V lost 3 bases to trimming and J lost 1 base, with 7 bases between them. The CDR3 length is 13 residues. Germline CDR1 reads MDHEN; CDR2 reads SYDVKM. CDR3 protein: CASSFPHSYEQYF. Written as DNA, the CDR3 is TGTGCCAGCAGTTTCCCCCATTCCTACGAGCAGTACTTC.

In this sample, this clone turned up a few times. The chain combines TRBV30 with TRBJ1-5; 11 bases match TRBD1. The germline V gene encodes CDR1 GTSNPN and CDR2 SVGIG (reference sequence). The CDR3 is 13 amino acids. V dropped 5 bases and J dropped 5; count of bases not matched to a gene: 2. CDR3 region: CAWGTGGHQPQHF. The CDR3 DNA reads TGTGCCTGGGGGACAGGGGGGCATCAGCCCCAGCATTTT.

CDR3 residues: CASSLFSTGQGGDTQYF. The CDR3 DNA is TGTGCCAGCAGTTTATTTTCTACTGGACAGGGTGGAGATACGCAGTATTTT. The rearrangement joins TRBV27 to TRBJ2-3, with 8 bases fitting TRBD1. The CDR3 spans 17 residues. The germline V gene has CDR1 MNHEY and CDR2 SMNVEV (reference sequence). The trim removed 1 base at V and 5 bases at J, leaving 11 bases unmatched.

This clone was observed a handful of times. The rearrangement uses TRBV27 and TRBJ2-3; the D is unclear. V dropped 4 bases and J dropped 10 bases, with 9 bases sitting between them. This CDR3 is built from 11 residues. Germline CDR1 reads MNHEY; CDR2 reads SMNVEV (reference sequence). In DNA, the CDR3 is TGTGCCAGCAGTTACCATAGCTCGCAGTATTTT. This translates into CASSYHSSQYF.

As for this clone: Other DNA sequences in the same sample also yield this CDR3. The chain uses TRBV11-2 and TRBJ2-1; unclear D gene. Trimming removed 4 bases at V and 0 bases at J, with 4 bases between. Germline V gene data show CDR1 as SGHAT and CDR2 as FQNNGV. There are 13 residues in the CDR3. The CDR3: CASSSISYNEQFF. The CDR3 DNA reads TGTGCCAGCAGCTCCATCTCCTACAATGAGCAGTTCTTC. The full variable domain, rest sourced from reference TRBV11-2 and TRBJ2-1, is EAGVAQSPRYKIIEKRQSVAFWCNPISGHATLYWYQQILGQGPKLLIQFQNNGVVDDSQLPKDRFSAERLKGVDSTLKIQPAKLEDSAVYLCASSSISYNEQFFGPGTRLTVL.

The chain uses TRBV6-2 or TRBV6-3 and TRBJ2-3; 11 bases are shared with TRBD2. V shed 9 bases, J shed 3 bases, and the junction held 2 bases outside the gene matches. The CDR3 consists of 13 residues. Looked up from germline, CDR1 is MNHEY and CDR2 is SVGEGT. The DNA for the CDR3 is TGTGCCAGTAGCGGGAGGGGAACAGATACGCAGTATTTT. Its protein product is CASSGRGTDTQYF.

This chain joins TRBV25-1 and TRBJ1-3; D gene ambiguous. Germline values: CDR1 MGHDK, CDR2 SYGVNS. Between the trimmed V and J ends, which lost 8 bases and 0 bases, there was a span of 8 bases. This CDR3 comprises 13 residues. The CDR3 sequence is CASGPRSGNTIYF. In DNA, the CDR3 is TGTGCCAGCGGCCCACGCTCTGGAAACACCATATATTTT.

The chain combines TRBV25-1 with TRBJ2-6, with no clear D. The V gene's germline CDR1 is MGHDK and CDR2 SYGVNS. This CDR3 spans 17 amino acids. The ends were cut back, 6 bases at V and 0 bases at J, with 15 bases in the middle. This CDR3 is CASSRHSLSSGANVLTF. As DNA, the CDR3 is TGTGCCAGCAGCCGACATAGTTTGAGCTCTGGGGCCAACGTCCTGACTTTC.

This chain uses TRBV5-4 with TRBJ1-1; no clear D gene. Germline V gene lookup returns CDR1 SGHNT and CDR2 YYREEE (reference sequence). Trimming took 2 bases from V and 4 from J, leaving 18 bases between them. The CDR3 extends over 16 amino acids. The CDR3 bases are TGTGCCAGCAGCTTCGACGGTGTCCAAGCGAGCACTGAAGCTTTCTTT. Amino acids: CASSFDGVQASTEAFF.

This clone was counted between two and nine times. This chain joins TRBV2 and TRBJ1-4, with TRBD1 matching 9 bases. Germline-derived CDR1 and CDR2 are SNHLY and FYNNEI. The length of the CDR3 is 18 residues. V lost 7 bases, J lost 0 bases, and 12 bases stayed unmatched. Here the CDR3 reads CASIRRWGQGTTNEKLFF. The DNA for the CDR3 is TGTGCCAGCATCCGAAGGTGGGGACAGGGAACAACTAATGAAAAACTGTTTTTT.

The chain couples TRBV30 to TRBJ1-1, with 10 bases aligning to TRBD1. The CDR3 runs 14 residues. J lost 3 bases, V lost 5 bases, and 6 bases had no gene match. In germline, CDR1 is GTSNPN, CDR2 SVGIG (reference sequence). CDR3 sequence: CAWGTGAGDTEAFF. The CDR3 nucleotides read TGTGCCTGGGGGACAGGGGCAGGGGACACTGAAGCTTTCTTT.